This T cell receptor (beta chain) appears in the sequencing data of a study of blood T cell repertoires in COVID-19. Study details: Whether acute or convalescent, the COVID-19 samples came from the United States, Italy and Spain.

Produced via immunoSEQ multiplex PCR; TCRdb's table is partial and in-frame only. Altogether some 260,000 clones are present, more than 65% being singletons, with the ten largest covering 4% to 4.5%. This clone is a singleton in its sample. CDR1 MNHEY and CDR2 SMNVEV come from the germline V gene (reference sequence). Between the trimmed V and J ends, which lost 3 bases and 1 base, there was a span of 18 bases. This CDR3 contains 17 residues. J is TRBJ1-2 and V is TRBV27; a possible D gene is TRBD1 (5 bases). This sequence was found in a woman aged 35 to 49 with active or convalescent COVID-19. The sequenced sample was peripheral blood. CDR3 coding DNA: TGTGCCAGCAGTTTCTCAGGCAGGGCCGACTTTAACTATGGCTACACCTTC. Translating gives CASSFSGRADFNYGYTF.